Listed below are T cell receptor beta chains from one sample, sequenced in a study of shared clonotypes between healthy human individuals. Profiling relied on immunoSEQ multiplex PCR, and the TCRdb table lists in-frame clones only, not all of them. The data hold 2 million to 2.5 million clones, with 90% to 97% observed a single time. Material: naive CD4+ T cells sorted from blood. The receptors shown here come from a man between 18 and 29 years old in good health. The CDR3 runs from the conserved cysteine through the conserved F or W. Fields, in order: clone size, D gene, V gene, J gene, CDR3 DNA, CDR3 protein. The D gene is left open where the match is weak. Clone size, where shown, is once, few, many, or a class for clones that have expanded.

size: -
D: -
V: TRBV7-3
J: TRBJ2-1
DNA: TGTGCCAGCAGCTTCGGGTACAATGAGCAGTTCTTC
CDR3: CASSFGYNEQFF

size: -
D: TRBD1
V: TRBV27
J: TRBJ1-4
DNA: TGTGCCAGCAGTCTCGGACAGGGAGGTTTAAGACTGTTTTTT
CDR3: CASSLGQGGLRLFF

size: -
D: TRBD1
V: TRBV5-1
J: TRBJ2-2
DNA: TGCGCCAGCAGCCCTCACCAGGACAGGGGGCGCGGGGAGCTGTTTTTT
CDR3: CASSPHQDRGRGELFF

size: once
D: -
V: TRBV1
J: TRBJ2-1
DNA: TGCACCAGCCGAGGAGGGAGGTTTATCAATGAGCAGTTCTTC
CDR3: CTSRGGRFINEQFF

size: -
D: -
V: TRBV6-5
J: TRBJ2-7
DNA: TGTGCCAGCAGTGAGTTAGCCGAGCTCTACTTC
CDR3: CASSELAELYF

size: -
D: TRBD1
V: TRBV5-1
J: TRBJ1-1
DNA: TGCGCCAGCAGCTTCCGGGACAGGGCGGACACTGAAGCTTTCTTT
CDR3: CASSFRDRADTEAFF

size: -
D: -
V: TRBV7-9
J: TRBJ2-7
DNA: TGTGCCAGCAGCTCCAGACTAGCCTACGAGCAGTACTTC
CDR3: CASSSRLAYEQYF

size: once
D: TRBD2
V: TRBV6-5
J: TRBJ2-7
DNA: TGTGCCAGCAGTTCGGACCGGGGGGGCGAGCAGTACTTC
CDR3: CASSSDRGGEQYF

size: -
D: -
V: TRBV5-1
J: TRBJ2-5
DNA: TGCGCCAGCAGCTTACCCCAGGGCAGTCAAGAGACCCAGTACTTC
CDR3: CASSLPQGSQETQYF

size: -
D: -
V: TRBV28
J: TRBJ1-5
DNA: TGTGCCAGCAGTTTATGGGCAGGGGCCGGCAATCAGCCCCAGCATTTT
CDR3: CASSLWAGAGNQPQHF

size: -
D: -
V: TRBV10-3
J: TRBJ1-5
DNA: TGTGCCATCAGGGCAGAGAATCAGCCCCAGCATTTT
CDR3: CAIRAENQPQHF

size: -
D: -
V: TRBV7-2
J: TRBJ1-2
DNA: TGTGCCAGCAGCAATCTCGGGGGCAAAGCTAACTATGGCTACACCTTC
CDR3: CASSNLGGKANYGYTF

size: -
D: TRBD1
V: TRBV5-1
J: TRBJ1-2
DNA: TGCGCCAGCAGCTTGTCGGGACAGGGGGGCTATGGCTACACCTTC
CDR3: CASSLSGQGGYGYTF

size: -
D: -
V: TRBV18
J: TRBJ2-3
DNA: TGTGCCAGCTCACCACCGGGAACCCTCGCAGATACGCAGTATTTT
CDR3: CASSPPGTLADTQYF

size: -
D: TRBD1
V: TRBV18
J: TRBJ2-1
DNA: TGTGCCAGCTCAACAGGGGGCCCAGGTGTAGGTGAGCAGTTCTTC
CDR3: CASSTGGPGVGEQFF

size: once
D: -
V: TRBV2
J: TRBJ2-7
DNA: TGTGCCAGCGGAAAGACTGGCGAGCAGTACTTC
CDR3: CASGKTGEQYF

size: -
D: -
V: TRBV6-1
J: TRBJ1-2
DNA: TGTGCCAGCAGTAAAGGGACGGCCTATGGCTACACCTTC
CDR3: CASSKGTAYGYTF

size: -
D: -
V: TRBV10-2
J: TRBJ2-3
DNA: TGCGCCAGCAAGGGTTTGGCGGACACAGATACGCAGTATTTT
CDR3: CASKGLADTDTQYF

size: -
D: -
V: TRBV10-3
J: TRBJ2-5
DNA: TGTGCCTCGGGGCCTTCTGCCCGAGAGACCCAGTACTTC
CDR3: CASGPSARETQYF

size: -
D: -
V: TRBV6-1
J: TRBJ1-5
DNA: TGTGCCAGCAGTGAAGAAAGGGCCAGAAGGAGCAATCAGCCCCAGCATTTT
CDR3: CASSEERARRSNQPQHF

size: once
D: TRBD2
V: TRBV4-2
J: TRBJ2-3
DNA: TGTGCCAGCAGCCAACTAGCGGGGGGGCCCAGGGTTGGAGATACGCAGTATTTT
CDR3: CASSQLAGGPRVGDTQYF

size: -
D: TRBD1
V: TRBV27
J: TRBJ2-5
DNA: TGTGCCAGCACCATCACAGGGGGGCAGACCCAGTACTTC
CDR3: CASTITGGQTQYF

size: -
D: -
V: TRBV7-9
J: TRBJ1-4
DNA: TGTGCCAGCAGCTCCTCAGGGGCTCCTAATGAAAAACTGTTTTTT
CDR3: CASSSSGAPNEKLFF

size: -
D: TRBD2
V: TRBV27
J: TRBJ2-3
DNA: TGTGCCAGCAGTTTCTCCTCCGGGACTAGCTGGCCAGATACGCAGTATTTT
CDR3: CASSFSSGTSWPDTQYF

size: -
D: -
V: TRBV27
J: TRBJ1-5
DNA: TGTGCCAGCAGTTTTACTGCCCCACGTGGCAATCAGCCCCAGCATTTT
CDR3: CASSFTAPRGNQPQHF

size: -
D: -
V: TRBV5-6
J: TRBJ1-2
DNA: TGTGCCAGCAGCTTGTCCTTCGCTCCGGATCGCTACGGCTACACCTTC
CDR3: CASSLSFAPDRYGYTF

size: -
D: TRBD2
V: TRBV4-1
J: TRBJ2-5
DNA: TGCGCCAGCAGCCAAGTCGGACTAGCCAGAGAGACCCAGTACTTC
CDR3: CASSQVGLARETQYF

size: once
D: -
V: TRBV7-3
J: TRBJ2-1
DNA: TGTGCCAGCAGCCCCGCCTCTAGCGTATCCTACAATGAGCAGTTCTTC
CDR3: CASSPASSVSYNEQFF

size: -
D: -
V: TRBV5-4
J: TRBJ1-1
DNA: TGTGCCAGCAGCTTAACAGGTGTGGGGAACACTGAAGCTTTCTTT
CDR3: CASSLTGVGNTEAFF

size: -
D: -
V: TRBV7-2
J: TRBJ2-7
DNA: TGTGCCAGCAGCCCCACCTTTAGTGGGGACGACGAGCAGTACTTC
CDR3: CASSPTFSGDDEQYF

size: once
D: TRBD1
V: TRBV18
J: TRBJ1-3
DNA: TGTGCCAGCTCCTCCGGGACAGAGGGAAACACCATATATTTT
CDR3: CASSSGTEGNTIYF

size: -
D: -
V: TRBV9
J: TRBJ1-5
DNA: TGTGCCAGCAGCGTGGGCAGGGGAGGCCAGCCCCAGCATTTT
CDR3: CASSVGRGGQPQHF

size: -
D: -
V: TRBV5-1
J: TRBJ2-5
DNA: TGCGCCAGCAGCTTGGATCAGACAGTAGTTGAGACCCAGTACTTC
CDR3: CASSLDQTVVETQYF

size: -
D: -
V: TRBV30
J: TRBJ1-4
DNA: TGTGCCTGGAGTGTACGGGATGAAAAACTGTTTTTT
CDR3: CAWSVRDEKLFF

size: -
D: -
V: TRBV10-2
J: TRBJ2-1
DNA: TGCGCCAGCATACCTGAGAGGGCGGGGAATGAGCAGTTCTTC
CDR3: CASIPERAGNEQFF

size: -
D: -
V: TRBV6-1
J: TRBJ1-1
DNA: TGTGCCGCGAGGGTCCTGAACACTGAAGCTTTCTTT
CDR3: CAARVLNTEAFF

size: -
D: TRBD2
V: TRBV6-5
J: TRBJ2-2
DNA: TGTGCCAGCAGTTTGACTAGCGGCAAAAACACCGGGGAGCTGTTTTTT
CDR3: CASSLTSGKNTGELFF

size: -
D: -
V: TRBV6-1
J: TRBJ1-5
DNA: TGTGCCAGCAGTTCAGACCCAGGTATGGGTCAGCCCCAGCATTTT
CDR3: CASSSDPGMGQPQHF

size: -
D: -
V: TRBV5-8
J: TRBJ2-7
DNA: TGTGCCAGCAGCTTGAGGGCCTACGAGCAGTACTTC
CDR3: CASSLRAYEQYF

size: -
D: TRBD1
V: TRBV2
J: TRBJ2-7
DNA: TGTGCCAGCAGTGGACAGGGAGAGCAGTACTTC
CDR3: CASSGQGEQYF

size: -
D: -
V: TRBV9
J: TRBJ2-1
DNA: TGTGCCAGCAGCGCTACAGGGAATGAGCAGTTCTTC
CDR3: CASSATGNEQFF